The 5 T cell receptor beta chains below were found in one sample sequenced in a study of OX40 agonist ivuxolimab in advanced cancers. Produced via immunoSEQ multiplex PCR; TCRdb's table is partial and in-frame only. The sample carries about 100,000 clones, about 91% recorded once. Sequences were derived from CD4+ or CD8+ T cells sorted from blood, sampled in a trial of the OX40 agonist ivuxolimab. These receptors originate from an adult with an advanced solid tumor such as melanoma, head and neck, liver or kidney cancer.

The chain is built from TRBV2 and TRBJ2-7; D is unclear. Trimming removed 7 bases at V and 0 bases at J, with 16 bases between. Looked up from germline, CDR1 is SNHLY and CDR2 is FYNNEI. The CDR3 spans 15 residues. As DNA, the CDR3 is TGTGCCAGCACCCCCGGGCAGGTTCTCTCCTACGAGCAGTACTTC. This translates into CASTPGQVLSYEQYF.

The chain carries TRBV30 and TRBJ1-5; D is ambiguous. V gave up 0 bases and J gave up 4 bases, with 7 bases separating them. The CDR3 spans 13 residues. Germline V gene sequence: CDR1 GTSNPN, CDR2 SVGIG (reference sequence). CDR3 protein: CAWSVLGNQPQHF. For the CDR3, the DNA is TGTGCCTGGAGTGTACTGGGGAATCAGCCCCAGCATTTT. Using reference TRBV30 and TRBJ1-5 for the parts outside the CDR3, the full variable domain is SQTIHQWPATLVQPVGSPLSLECTVEGTSNPNLYWYRQAAGRGLQLLFYSVGIGQISSEVPQNLSASRPQDRQFILSSKKLLLSDSGFYLCAWSVLGNQPQHFGDGTRLSIL.

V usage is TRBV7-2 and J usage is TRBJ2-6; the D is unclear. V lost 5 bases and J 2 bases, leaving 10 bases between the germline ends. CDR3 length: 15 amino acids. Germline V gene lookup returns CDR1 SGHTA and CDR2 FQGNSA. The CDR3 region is CASSPHLAGANVLTF. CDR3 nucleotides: TGTGCCAGCAGCCCCCACCTGGCTGGGGCCAACGTCCTGACTTTC.

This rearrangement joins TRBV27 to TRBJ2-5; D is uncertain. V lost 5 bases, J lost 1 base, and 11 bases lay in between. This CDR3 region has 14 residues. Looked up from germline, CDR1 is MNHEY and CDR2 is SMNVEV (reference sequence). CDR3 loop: CASSREYPQETQYF. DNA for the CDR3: TGTGCCAGCAGTAGAGAATACCCCCAAGAGACCCAGTACTTC.

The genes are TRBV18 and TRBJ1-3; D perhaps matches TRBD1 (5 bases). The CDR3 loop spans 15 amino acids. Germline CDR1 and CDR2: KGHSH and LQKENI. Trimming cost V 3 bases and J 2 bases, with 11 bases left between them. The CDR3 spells CASSPGTHTGNTIYF. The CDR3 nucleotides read TGTGCCAGCTCACCTGGGACGCATACTGGAAACACCATATATTTT. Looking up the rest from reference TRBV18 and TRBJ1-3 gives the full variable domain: NAGVMQNPRHLVRRRGQEARLRCSPMKGHSHVYWYRQLPEEGLKFMVYLQKENIIDESGMPKERFSAEFPKEGPSILRIQQVVRGDSAAYFCASSPGTHTGNTIYFGEGSWLTVV.